This TCR beta chain was documented in a study of PD-L1 blockade in urothelial cancer. Synthetic spike-ins, TCR analog templates, were added into each PCR. The method was immunoSEQ multiplex PCR; TCRdb's version includes in-frame clones alone and lacks a portion of them. The table has roughly 90,000 clones, 80% to 90% seen once. The germline V gene has CDR1 SGHNT and CDR2 YYREEE (reference sequence). This CDR3 is built from 18 residues. With 5 bases clipped from V and 5 bases from J, the junction kept 15 bases outside the gene matches. Time point: pretreatment peripheral blood. This sequence joins TRBV5-4 and TRBJ2-1, with 11 bases matching TRBD1. The sample in question was PBMCs, obtained around atezolizumab (anti-PD-L1) treatment. The clonotype originates from a woman aged 80 or over with urothelial cancer. The CDR3 DNA sequence: TGTGCCAGCAGGCCTACGAAAGCCGGGACAGGGGGAGACAATGAGCAGTTCTTC. This translates into CASRPTKAGTGGDNEQFF. The whole variable domain, filled in from reference TRBV5-4 and TRBJ2-1, reads ETGVTQSPTHLIKTRGQQVTLRCSSQSGHNTVSWYQQALGQGPQFIFQYYREEENGRGNFPPRFSGLQFPNYSSELNVNALELDDSALYLCASRPTKAGTGGDNEQFFGPGTRLTVL.